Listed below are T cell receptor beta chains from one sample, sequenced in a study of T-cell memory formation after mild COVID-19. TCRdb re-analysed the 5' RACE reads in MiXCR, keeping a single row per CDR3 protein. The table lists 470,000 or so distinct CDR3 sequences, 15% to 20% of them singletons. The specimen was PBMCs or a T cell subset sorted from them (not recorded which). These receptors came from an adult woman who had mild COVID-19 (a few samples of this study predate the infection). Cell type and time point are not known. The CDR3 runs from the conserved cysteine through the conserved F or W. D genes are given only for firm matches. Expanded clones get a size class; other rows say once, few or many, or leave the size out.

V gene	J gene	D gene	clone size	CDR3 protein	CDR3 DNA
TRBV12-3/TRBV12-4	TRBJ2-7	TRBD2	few	CASTRQRDYEQYF	TGTGCCAGCACCAGACAGCGGGACTACGAGCAGTACTTC
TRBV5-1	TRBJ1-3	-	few	CASSLAPSGGNTIYF	TGCGCCAGCTCCCTGGCACCCTCGGGAGGAAACACCATATATTTT
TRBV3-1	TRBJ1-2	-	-	CASSQLSYGYTF	TGTGCCAGCAGCCAATTATCCTATGGCTACACCTTC
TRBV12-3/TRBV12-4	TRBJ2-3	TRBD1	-	CASSFRTGADTQYF	TGTGCCAGCAGTTTTCGGACAGGGGCAGATACGCAGTATTTT
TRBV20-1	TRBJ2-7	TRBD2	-	CSARLPTSGYYEQYF	TGCAGTGCTAGGCTTCCCACTAGCGGGTACTACGAGCAGTACTTC
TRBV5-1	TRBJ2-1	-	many	CASRLGLREQFF	TGCGCCAGCAGGTTGGGACTCCGGGAGCAGTTCTTC
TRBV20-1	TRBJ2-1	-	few	CSASGHQDYNEQFF	TGCAGTGCTAGTGGCCACCAAGACTACAATGAGCAGTTCTTC
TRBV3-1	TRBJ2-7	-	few	CASSQDLRTGSYEQYF	TGTGCCAGCAGCCAAGATCTTAGGACGGGCTCCTACGAGCAGTACTTC
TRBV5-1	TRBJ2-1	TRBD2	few	CASSLGGRAINEQFF	TGCGCCAGCAGCTTGGGAGGGAGGGCCATTAATGAGCAGTTCTTC
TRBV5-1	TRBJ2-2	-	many	CASSEQANTGELFF	TGCGCCAGCAGTGAACAGGCTAACACCGGGGAGCTGTTTTTT
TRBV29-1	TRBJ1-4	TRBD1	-	CSVSTGGGGELFF	TGCAGCGTTTCCACAGGGGGCGGAGGGGAACTGTTTTTT
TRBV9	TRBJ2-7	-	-	CASSGTGNYEQYF	TGTGCCAGCAGCGGTACAGGGAACTACGAGCAGTACTTC
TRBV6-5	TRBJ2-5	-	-	CASTSLGGGDLRETQYF	TGTGCCAGCACCTCCCTAGGGGGGGGCGATTTGAGGGAGACCCAGTACTTC
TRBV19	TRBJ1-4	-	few	CASSIISETSNEKLFF	TGTGCCAGTAGTATTATTTCTGAGACATCCAATGAAAAACTGTTTTTT
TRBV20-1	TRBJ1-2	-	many	CSARSGRGAGGYTF	TGCAGTGCTCGATCAGGCAGGGGCGCAGGTGGCTACACCTTC
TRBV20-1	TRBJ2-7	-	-	CSAREDRIYEQYF	TGCAGTGCTAGAGAAGACAGGATCTACGAGCAGTACTTC
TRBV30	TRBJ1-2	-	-	CAWSVIPEGYTF	TGTGCCTGGAGTGTAATCCCTGAGGGCTACACCTTC
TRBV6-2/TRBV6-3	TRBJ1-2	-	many	CASSNNAQGRGDGYTF	TGTGCCAGCAGCAATAACGCACAGGGACGAGGTGATGGCTACACCTTC
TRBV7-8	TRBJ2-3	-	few	CASSLTTEPRTDTQYF	TGTGCCAGCAGCCTGACGACAGAGCCTCGCACAGATACGCAGTATTTT
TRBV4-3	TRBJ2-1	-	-	CASSQARGMANEQFF	TGCGCCAGCAGCCAAGCTAGAGGGATGGCGAATGAGCAGTTCTTC
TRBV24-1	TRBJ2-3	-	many	CATSGLPRDTQYF	TGTGCCACCAGTGGCCTTCCGAGGGATACGCAGTATTTT
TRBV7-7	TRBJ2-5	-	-	CASSNSPRDGETQYF	TGTGCTAGCAGCAACTCCCCCAGGGACGGGGAGACCCAGTACTTC
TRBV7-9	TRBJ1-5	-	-	CASSPGTINQPQHF	TGTGCCAGCAGCCCCGGGACAATCAATCAGCCCCAGCATTTT
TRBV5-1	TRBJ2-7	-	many	CASSPAERSYEQYF	TGCGCCAGCAGCCCCGCTGAACGCAGCTACGAGCAGTACTTC
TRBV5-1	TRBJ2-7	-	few	CASSFEGTMYEQYF	TGCGCCAGCAGCTTCGAGGGGACGATGTACGAGCAGTACTTC
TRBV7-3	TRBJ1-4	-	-	CASSPGVSTNEKLFF	TGTGCCAGCAGCCCGGGGGTCAGCACTAATGAAAAACTGTTTTTT
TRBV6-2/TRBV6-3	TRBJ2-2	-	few	CASSYYGINTGELFF	TGTGCCAGCAGTTACTATGGAATCAACACCGGGGAGCTGTTTTTT
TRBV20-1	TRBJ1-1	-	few	CSAASGAVTEAFF	TGCAGTGCTGCCTCAGGGGCGGTCACTGAAGCTTTCTTT
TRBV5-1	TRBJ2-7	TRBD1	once	CASQITGTGAHEQYF	TGCGCCAGCCAGATAACCGGGACAGGGGCCCACGAGCAGTACTTC
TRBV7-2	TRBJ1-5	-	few	CASSLARSQHQPQHF	TGTGCCAGCAGCTTAGCGCGTAGTCAACATCAGCCCCAGCATTTT
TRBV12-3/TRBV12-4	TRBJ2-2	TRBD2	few	CASSRDRGVGELFF	TGTGCCAGCAGCCGGGACCGGGGGGTCGGGGAGCTGTTTTTT
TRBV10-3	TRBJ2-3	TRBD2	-	CAILAGGADTQYF	TGTGCCATCCTAGCGGGAGGAGCAGATACGCAGTATTTT
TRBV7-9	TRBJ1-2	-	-	CASSLMVDYTF	TGTGCCAGCAGCTTAATGGTGGACTACACCTTC
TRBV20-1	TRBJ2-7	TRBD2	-	CSARTWTSGLYEQYF	TGCAGTGCTAGGACCTGGACTAGCGGACTCTACGAGCAGTACTTC
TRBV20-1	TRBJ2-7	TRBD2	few	CSAMAVAGYEQYF	TGCAGTGCTATGGCGGTAGCGGGGTACGAGCAGTACTTC
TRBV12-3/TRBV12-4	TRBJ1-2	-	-	CASSLQEKQGGYTF	TGTGCCAGCAGCCTACAGGAGAAGCAAGGTGGCTACACCTTC
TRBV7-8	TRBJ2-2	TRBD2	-	CASSLTPGLAGGNTGELFF	TGTGCCAGCAGCCTCACACCGGGACTAGCGGGGGGGAACACCGGGGAGCTGTTTTTT
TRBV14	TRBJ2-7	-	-	CASSQGSRVLFYEQYF	TGTGCCAGCAGCCAAGGGAGTAGGGTTCTGTTCTACGAGCAGTACTTC
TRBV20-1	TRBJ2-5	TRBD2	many	CSAREGTSGLGTQYF	TGCAGTGCTAGAGAGGGGACTAGCGGCCTCGGGACCCAGTACTTC
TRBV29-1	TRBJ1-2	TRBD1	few	CSVEAGQDGYTF	TGCAGCGTTGAAGCCGGACAGGATGGCTACACCTTC